This T cell receptor beta chain was documented in a study of T cells in Graves' hyperthyroidism and ophthalmopathy. Study observations and caveats: The majority of expanded thyroid clonotypes above 0.001 also appeared in blood.

Researchers took RNA transcripts and amplified the TCR beta CDR3 regions from them. TCR CDR3 underwent first-round RT-PCR with the HTBI primer set. TCRdb called the multiplex PCR reads again in MiXCR, with one record for every CDR3 protein. The profile shows 300,000 to 450,000 distinct CDR3 sequences, about 18% of them singletons. Diagnoses were made from clinical symptoms, serum measures (thyroxine and TRAb), thyroid ultrasound and orbital computed tomography. This clonotype was picked up many times. Its antigen is undetermined. Deletions cut 1 base from V and 3 bases from J, with 10 bases between. CDR1 SGHVS and CDR2 FQNEAQ come from the germline V gene. The CDR3 covers 14 residues.

This receptor was obtained from a man younger than 35 with Graves' ophthalmopathy. The chain has TRBV7-8 and TRBJ2-7, with D hard to call. Sequencing was carried out using blood. This CDR3 reads CASSLVFGSYEQYF. The CDR3 DNA follows: TGTGCCAGCAGCTTAGTATTTGGCAGCTACGAGCAGTACTTC.